This entry is about one T cell receptor beta chain. Trimming left V 4 bases short and J 0 bases short, with 18 bases between. Germline assignment: CDR1 MGHRA and CDR2 YSYEKL. The CDR3 has 17 residues. TCRdb's copy holds only in-frame clones and misses some; the assay was immunoSEQ multiplex PCR. The table records about 50,000 clones, 70% to 90% of them present only once. The data were obtained in a study of blood T cell repertoires in COVID-19. The sequenced sample consisted of peripheral blood. The receptor comes from a man between 50 and 59 years old with active COVID-19. The chain has TRBV4-1 and TRBJ2-5; D remains ambiguous. The CDR3 DNA is TGCGCCAGCAGCCCGAACGCCAGAAGCAGGTACCAAGAGACCCAGTACTTC. Protein sequence: CASSPNARSRYQETQYF.